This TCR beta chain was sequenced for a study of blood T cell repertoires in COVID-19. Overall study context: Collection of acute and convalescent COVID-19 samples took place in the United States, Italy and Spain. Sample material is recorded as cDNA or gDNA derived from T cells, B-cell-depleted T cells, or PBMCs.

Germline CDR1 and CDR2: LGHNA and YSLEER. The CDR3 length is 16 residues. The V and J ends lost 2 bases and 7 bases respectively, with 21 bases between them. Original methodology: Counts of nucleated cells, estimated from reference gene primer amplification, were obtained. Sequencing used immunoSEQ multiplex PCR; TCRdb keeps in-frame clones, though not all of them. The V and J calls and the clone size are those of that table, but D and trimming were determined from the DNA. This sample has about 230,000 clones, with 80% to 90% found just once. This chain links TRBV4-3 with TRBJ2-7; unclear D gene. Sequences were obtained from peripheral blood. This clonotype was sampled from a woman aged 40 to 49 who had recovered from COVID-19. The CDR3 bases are TGCGCCAGCAGCCAATCCATCCAGGCTCTCCTCGGTGAGCAGTACTTC. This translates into CASSQSIQALLGEQYF.